These 7 T cell receptor beta chains were all obtained from the same sample, sequenced in a study of blood T cell repertoires in COVID-19. Repertoires were generated with immunoSEQ multiplex PCR, while TCRdb's copy carries only in-frame clones and drops some. The table lists roughly 200,000 clones, around nine tenths of them singletons. The sample consisted of peripheral blood. These receptor sequences come from a woman younger than 30 who had recovered from COVID-19.

The V and J genes are TRBV18 and TRBJ2-7, with 9 positions matching TRBD2. Germline V lookup: CDR1 KGHSH, CDR2 LQKENI. The length of the CDR3 is 13 residues. V shed 10 bases and J 2 bases; nucleotides not matched to a gene: 6. CDR3 sequence (DNA): TGTGCCACCCTGACTAGCGGAGCCTACGAGCAGTACTTC. The encoded protein is CATLTSGAYEQYF.

The rearrangement joins TRBV7-8 to TRBJ2-7; TRBD2 might be the D (6 bases). Germline CDR1 SGHVS, CDR2 FQNEAQ. Trimming took 5 bases from V and 6 from J, leaving 23 bases between them. The CDR3 runs to 16 residues. The CDR3 spells CASSPQGRGGMSEQYF. The CDR3, as DNA: TGTGCCAGCAGCCCCCAAGGGCGGGGTGGAATGAGCGAGCAGTACTTC. The variable domain in full, with the rest retrieved from reference TRBV7-8 and TRBJ2-7, is GAGVSQSPRYKVAKRGQDVALRCDPISGHVSLFWYQQALGQGPEFLTYFQNEAQLDKSGLPSDRFFAERPEGSVSTLKIQRTQQEDSAVYLCASSPQGRGGMSEQYFGPGTRLTVT.

The V and J genes are TRBV3-1 (or the pseudogene TRBV3-2) and TRBJ2-2, with 7 bases fitting TRBD1. The V gene's germline CDR1 is LGHDT and CDR2 YNNKEL (reference sequence). Trimming cost V 6 bases and J 1 base; bases outside gene matches: 8. This CDR3 has 16 residues. CDR3 residues: CASSPRQGRNTGELFF. The CDR3 bases are TGTGCCAGCAGTCCTAGACAGGGACGGAACACCGGGGAGCTGTTTTTT.

This chain links TRBV11-2 with TRBJ2-5; 7 bases map to TRBD2. Per the germline V gene, CDR1 is SGHAT and CDR2 is FQNNGV. After removal of 0 bases from V and 5 bases from J, the junction contained 6 bases not matched to a gene. The CDR3 is 15 residues long. In DNA, the CDR3 is TGTGCCAGCAGCTTAGAGGTGGGAGGGACGGAGACCCAGTACTTC. Translated: CASSLEVGGTETQYF.

A few counts support this clone. The genes are TRBV11-2 and TRBJ2-1; 16 nucleotides align to TRBD2. CDR1 is SGHAT, CDR2 FQNNGV, per germline. Trimming removed 3 bases from V and 12 bases from J; junction bases left unmatched: 2. The CDR3 has 14 residues. Here the CDR3 reads CASSLGTSGRAQFF. The CDR3 nucleotides are TGTGCCAGCAGCTTGGGGACTAGCGGGAGGGCGCAGTTCTTC.

The genes are TRBV5-4 and TRBJ1-4; tentatively, D is TRBD1 (6 bases). Germline CDR1 reads SGHNT; CDR2 reads YYREEE (reference sequence). This CDR3 spans 14 amino acids. The V and J ends lost 4 bases and 1 base respectively, with 8 bases between them. The CDR3 bases are TGTGCCAGCAGCCCACAGGGAACTAATGAAAAACTGTTTTTT. This codes for CASSPQGTNEKLFF.

V is TRBV30 and J is TRBJ2-7; the D gene is possibly TRBD1 (6 bases). Trimming cost V 0 bases and J 0 bases, with 6 bases left between them. From germline, CDR1 is GTSNPN and CDR2 SVGIG (reference sequence). This CDR3 region has 13 residues. The CDR3 loop reads CAWSVGGSYEQYV. The CDR3, as DNA: TGTGCCTGGAGTGTAGGGGGCTCCTACGAGCAGTACGTC.